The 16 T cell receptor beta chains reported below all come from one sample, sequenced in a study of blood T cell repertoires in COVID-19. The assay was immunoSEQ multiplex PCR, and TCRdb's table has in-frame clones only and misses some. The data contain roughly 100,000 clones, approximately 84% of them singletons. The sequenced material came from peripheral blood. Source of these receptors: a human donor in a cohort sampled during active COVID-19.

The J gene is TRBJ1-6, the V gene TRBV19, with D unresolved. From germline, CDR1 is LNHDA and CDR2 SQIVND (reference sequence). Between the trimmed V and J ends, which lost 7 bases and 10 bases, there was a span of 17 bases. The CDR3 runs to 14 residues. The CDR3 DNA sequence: TGTGCCAGTACCCCGAACAATGGTATGTCACCCCTCCACTTT. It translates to CASTPNNGMSPLHF.

CDR3 protein: CASSQDRGAQRNQPQHF. As DNA, the CDR3 is TGCGCCAGCAGCCAAGATCGGGGGGCGCAACGCAATCAGCCCCAGCATTTT. The V and J genes are TRBV4-3 and TRBJ1-5, with a tentative D call TRBD1 (6 bases). In germline, CDR1 is LGHNA, CDR2 YSLEER. The CDR3 is 17 amino acids. The V gene lost 0 bases and the J gene lost 2 bases, with 14 bases spanning the gap.

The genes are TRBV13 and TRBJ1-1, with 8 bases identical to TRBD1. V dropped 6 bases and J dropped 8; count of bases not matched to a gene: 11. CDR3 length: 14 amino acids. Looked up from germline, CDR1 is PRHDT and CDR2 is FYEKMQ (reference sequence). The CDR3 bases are TGTGCCAGCAGGAAAGCCGGACAGGGCCGGGAAGCTTTCTTT. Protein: CASRKAGQGREAFF.

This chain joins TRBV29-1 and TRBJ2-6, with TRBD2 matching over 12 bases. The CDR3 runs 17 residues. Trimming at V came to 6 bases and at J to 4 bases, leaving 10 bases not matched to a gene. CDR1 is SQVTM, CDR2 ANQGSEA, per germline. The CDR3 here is CSVLLAGGPMGANVLTF. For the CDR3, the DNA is TGCAGCGTACTACTAGCGGGGGGCCCGATGGGGGCCAACGTCCTGACTTTC.

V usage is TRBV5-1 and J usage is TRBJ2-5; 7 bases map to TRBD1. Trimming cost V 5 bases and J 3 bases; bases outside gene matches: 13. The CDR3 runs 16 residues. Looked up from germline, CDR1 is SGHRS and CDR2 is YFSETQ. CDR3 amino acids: CASRPPYRGREETQYF. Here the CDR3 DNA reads TGCGCCAGCAGACCACCGTACAGGGGAAGGGAAGAGACCCAGTACTTC.

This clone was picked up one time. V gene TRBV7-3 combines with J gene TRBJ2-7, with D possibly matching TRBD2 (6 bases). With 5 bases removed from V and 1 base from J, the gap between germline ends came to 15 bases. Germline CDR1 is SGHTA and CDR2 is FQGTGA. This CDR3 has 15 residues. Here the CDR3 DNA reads TGTGCCAGCAGCGTAAGGGGAGGAAGTTCCTACGAGCAGTACTTC. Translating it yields CASSVRGGSSYEQYF.

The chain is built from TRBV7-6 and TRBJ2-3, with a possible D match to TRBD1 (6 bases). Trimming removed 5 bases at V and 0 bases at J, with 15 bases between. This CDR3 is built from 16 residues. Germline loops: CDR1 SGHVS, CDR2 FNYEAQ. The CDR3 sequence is CASSPWGQDSTDTQYF. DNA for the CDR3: TGTGCCAGCAGCCCCTGGGGGCAGGATAGCACAGATACGCAGTATTTT.

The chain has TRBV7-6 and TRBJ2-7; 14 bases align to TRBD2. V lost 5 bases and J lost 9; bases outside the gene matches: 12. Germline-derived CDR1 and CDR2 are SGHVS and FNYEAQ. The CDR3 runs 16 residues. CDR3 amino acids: CASSPRMTSGGASQYF. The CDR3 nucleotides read TGTGCCAGCAGCCCCCGGATGACTAGCGGGGGGGCCTCGCAGTACTTC.

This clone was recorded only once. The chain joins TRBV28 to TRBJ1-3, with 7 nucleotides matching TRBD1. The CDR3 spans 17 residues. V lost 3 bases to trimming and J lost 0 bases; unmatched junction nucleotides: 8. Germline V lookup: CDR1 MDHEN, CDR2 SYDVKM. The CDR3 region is CASSLYWTGGSGNTIYF. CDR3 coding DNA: TGTGCCAGCAGTTTGTACTGGACAGGTGGCTCTGGAAACACCATATATTTT.

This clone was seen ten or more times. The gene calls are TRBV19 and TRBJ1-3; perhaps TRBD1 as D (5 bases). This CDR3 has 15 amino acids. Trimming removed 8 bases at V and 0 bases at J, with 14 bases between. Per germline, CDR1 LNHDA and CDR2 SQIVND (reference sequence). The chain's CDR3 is CASGIDSSSGNTIYF. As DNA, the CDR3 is TGTGCCAGTGGGATTGACAGCTCCTCTGGAAACACCATATATTTT.

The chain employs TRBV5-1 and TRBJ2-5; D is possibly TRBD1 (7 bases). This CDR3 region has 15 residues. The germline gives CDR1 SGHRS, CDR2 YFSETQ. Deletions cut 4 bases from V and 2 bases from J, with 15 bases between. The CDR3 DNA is TGCGCCAGCAGCGCGAGTCCAGGGGGGCAAGAGACCCAGTACTTC. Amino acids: CASSASPGGQETQYF.

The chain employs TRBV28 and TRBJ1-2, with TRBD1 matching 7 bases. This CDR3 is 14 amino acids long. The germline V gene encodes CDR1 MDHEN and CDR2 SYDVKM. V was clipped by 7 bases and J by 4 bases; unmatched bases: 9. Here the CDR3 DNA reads TGTGCCAGCACATGGGACAGCAAAAGCTATGGCTACACCTTC. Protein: CASTWDSKSYGYTF.

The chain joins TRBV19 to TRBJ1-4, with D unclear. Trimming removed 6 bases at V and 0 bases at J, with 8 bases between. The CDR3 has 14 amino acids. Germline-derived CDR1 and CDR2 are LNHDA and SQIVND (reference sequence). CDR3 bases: TGTGCCAGTAGACCCACTTCAACTAATGAAAAACTGTTTTTT. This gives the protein CASRPTSTNEKLFF.

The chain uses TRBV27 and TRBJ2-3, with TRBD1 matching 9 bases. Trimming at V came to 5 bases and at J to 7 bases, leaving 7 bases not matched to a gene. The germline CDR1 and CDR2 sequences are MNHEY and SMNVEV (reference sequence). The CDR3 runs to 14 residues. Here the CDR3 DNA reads TGTGCCAGCAGTCCCAGGACAGGGGTCAATACGCAGTATTTT. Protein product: CASSPRTGVNTQYF.

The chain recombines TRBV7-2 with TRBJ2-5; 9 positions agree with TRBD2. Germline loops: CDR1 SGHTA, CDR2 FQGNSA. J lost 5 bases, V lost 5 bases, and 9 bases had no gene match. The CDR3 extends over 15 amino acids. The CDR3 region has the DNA TGTGCCAGCAGCCCTCAGCGGGGGGCAGGGGAGACCCAGTACTTC. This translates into CASSPQRGAGETQYF.

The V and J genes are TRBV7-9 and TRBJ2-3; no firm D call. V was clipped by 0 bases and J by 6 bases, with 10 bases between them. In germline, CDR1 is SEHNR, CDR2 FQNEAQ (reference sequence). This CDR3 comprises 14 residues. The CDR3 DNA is TGTGCCAGCAGCTTAGCTTCTTTAACTGATACGCAGTATTTT. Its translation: CASSLASLTDTQYF.